This T cell receptor (beta chain) was identified in a study of shared clonotypes between healthy human individuals. Study-wide background: The study enrolled a couple of women and a few men aged 18 to 49. Whole-study results and caveats: Clonotype sharing across a few donors was observed for 4.5% to 6.5% of naive CD4 clonotypes. Naive subsets generally exceeded memory subsets in estimated richness.

Of note for this clone: Its antigen remains unidentified.

Sorted-subset replicate PCRs used 150 to 200 ng of genomic DNA. This amount corresponded to about 30,000 T cell genomes. Assay used: immunoSEQ multiplex PCR; TCRdb lists only in-frame clones, some missing. The sample includes around 1.1 million clones, approximately 78% of them seen just once. Trimming pared 4 bases from V and 6 bases from J, leaving 15 bases between. The CDR3 consists of 15 residues. CDR1 and CDR2 (germline): LNHDA, SQIVND (reference sequence). Sequenced sample: memory CD4+ T cells from PBMCs. Noted subset: CD45RA-negative fraction. The receptor was isolated from a man younger than 30 in good health. Some clones in this sample may be carry-over from other donors' samples. The chain carries TRBV19 and TRBJ1-4; possible D gene TRBD1, 6 bases. The CDR3 DNA reads TGTGCCAGTAGTAAACACAGGGTCGGAGATGAAAAACTGTTTTTT. Encoded protein: CASSKHRVGDEKLFF.